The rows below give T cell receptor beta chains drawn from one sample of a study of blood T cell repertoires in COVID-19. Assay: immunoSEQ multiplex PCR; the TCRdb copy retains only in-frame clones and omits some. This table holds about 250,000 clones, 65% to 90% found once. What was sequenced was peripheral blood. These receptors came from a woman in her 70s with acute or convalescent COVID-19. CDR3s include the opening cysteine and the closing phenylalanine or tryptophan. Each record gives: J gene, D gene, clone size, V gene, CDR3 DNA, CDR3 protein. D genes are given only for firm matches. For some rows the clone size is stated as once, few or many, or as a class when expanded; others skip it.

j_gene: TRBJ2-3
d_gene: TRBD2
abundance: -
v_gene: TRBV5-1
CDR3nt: TGCGCCAGCAGCCAACTAGCGGGGAGCACAGATACGCAGTATTTT
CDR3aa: CASSQLAGSTDTQYF

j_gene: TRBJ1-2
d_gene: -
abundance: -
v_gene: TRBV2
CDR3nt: TGTGCCAGCAGTGAGGTCGGGGTCGGCTATGGCTACACCTTC
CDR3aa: CASSEVGVGYGYTF

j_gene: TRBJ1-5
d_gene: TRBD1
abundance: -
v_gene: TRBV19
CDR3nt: TGTGCCAGTAGTTTGGGACAGACAATCAAGCCCCAGCATTTT
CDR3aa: CASSLGQTIKPQHF

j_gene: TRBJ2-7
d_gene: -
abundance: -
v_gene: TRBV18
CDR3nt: TGTGCCAGCTCACCAGACAGGACTTACTACGAGCAGTACTTC
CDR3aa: CASSPDRTYYEQYF

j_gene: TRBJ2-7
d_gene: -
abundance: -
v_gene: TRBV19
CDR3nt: TGTGCCAGTAATTTCCAGGGCGGAGAGCAGTACTTC
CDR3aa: CASNFQGGEQYF

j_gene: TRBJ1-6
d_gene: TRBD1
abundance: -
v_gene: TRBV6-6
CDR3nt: TGTGCCAGCAGCCGCCTATCCGGGACAGGGGGCGCAAGATCCTATAATTCACCCCTCCACTTT
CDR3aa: CASSRLSGTGGARSYNSPLHF

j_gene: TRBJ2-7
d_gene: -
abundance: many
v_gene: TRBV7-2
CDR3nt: TGTGCCAGCAGCTCGGATTCGGGAGAGCAGTACTTC
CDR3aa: CASSSDSGEQYF

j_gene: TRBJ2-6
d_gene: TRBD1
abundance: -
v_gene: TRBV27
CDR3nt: TGTGCCAGCAGTTTGGGACAGTTCTCTGGGGCCAACGTCCTGACTTTC
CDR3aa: CASSLGQFSGANVLTF

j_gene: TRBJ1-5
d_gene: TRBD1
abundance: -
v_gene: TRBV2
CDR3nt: TGTGCCAGCAGTACAGGGGCCAATCAGCCCCAGCATTTT
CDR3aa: CASSTGANQPQHF

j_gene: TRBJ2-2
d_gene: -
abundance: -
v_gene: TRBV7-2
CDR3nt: TGTGCCAGCAGCTTAGTTGCCGGAAGACTCGGGGAGCTGTTTTTT
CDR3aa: CASSLVAGRLGELFF

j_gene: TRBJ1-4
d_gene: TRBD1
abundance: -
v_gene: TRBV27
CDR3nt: TGTGCCAGCAGTTCCCCCGGGACAGTAAAACTGTTTTTT
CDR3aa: CASSSPGTVKLFF

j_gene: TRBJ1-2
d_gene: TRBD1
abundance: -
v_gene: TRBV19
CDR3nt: TGTGCCAGTAGTATCCCTCGGACAGGGGAGGAGGGCTACACCTTC
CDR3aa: CASSIPRTGEEGYTF

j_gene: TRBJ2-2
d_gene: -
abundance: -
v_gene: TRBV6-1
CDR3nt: TGTGCCAGCAGTGAAGTAAATCGGTTGAACACCGGGGAGCTGTTTTTT
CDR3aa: CASSEVNRLNTGELFF

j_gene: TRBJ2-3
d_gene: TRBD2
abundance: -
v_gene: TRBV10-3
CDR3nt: TGTGCCATCAGAGGACTAGCGGGGGGCACAGATACGCAGTATTTT
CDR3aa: CAIRGLAGGTDTQYF

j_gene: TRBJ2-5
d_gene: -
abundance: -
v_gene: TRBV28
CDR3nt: TGTGCCAGCGAATGGGAGGCAGGGAGGTCCGTCCGGTACTTC
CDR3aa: CASEWEAGRSVRYF

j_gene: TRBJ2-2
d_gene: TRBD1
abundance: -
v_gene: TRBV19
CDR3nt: TGTGCCAGTGGAGATGCTCGTAGAGGACAGGGGACCGGGGAGCTGTTTTTT
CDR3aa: CASGDARRGQGTGELFF

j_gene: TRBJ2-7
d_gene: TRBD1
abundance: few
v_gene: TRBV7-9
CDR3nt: TGTGCCAGCGGCAAGACAGGGGAGGTCTACGAGCAGTACTTC
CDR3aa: CASGKTGEVYEQYF

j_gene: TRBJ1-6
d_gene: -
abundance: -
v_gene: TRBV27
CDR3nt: TGTGCCAGCAGTTTGCAACTCCCGCGGTTAGCCTATAATTCACCCCTCCACTTT
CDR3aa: CASSLQLPRLAYNSPLHF

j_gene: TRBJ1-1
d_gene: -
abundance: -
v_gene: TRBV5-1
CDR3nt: TGCGCCAGCAGCCCACCCCGGCCAGGGAATGAAGCTTTCTTT
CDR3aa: CASSPPRPGNEAFF

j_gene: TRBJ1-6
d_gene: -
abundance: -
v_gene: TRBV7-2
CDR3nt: TGTGCCAGCAGCGCGCAGGGTTTCTATAATTCACCCCTCCACTTT
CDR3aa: CASSAQGFYNSPLHF